Listed below are T cell receptor beta chains from one sample, sequenced in a study of beta chain features in type 1 diabetes. The repertoire was sequenced with immunoSEQ multiplex PCR; TCRdb's copy has only in-frame clones and lacks some. Among roughly 50,000 clones listed, about 40% were seen once. The sequencing input was Tregs from blood. The receptors originated from a man in his thirties or forties with type 1 diabetes. Each CDR3 is given with its conserved first and last residue. D genes are given only for firm matches. The size of a clone is reported for some rows only, either as once, few or many, or as a class for expanded clones.

V	J	D	size	DNA	CDR3
TRBV7-2	TRBJ1-1	NA	NA	TGTGCCAGCAGCTTCACGGGGACTGAAGCTTTCTTT	CASSFTGTEAFF
TRBV6-1	TRBJ1-5	NA	NA	TGTGCCAGCAGTGGAACCGCAAGGGGCCACCTCAATCAGCCCCAGCATTTT	CASSGTARGHLNQPQHF
TRBV19	TRBJ1-5	NA	few	TGTGCCAGTAGTTCCCGTCCCAATCAGCCCCAGCATTTT	CASSSRPNQPQHF
TRBV10-3	TRBJ2-5	NA	NA	TGTGCCATCAGGGGCCTCCAAGAGACCCAGTACTTC	CAIRGLQETQYF
TRBV7-6	TRBJ1-5	NA	few	TGTGCCAGCAGCTTAGTTTCGGCAGGGAATAGCAATCAGCCCCAGCATTTT	CASSLVSAGNSNQPQHF
TRBV5-1	TRBJ2-2	TRBD2	NA	TGCGCCAGCAGCTTGGCTGGTAGGACTAGCGGGAAAGGGGAGCTGTTTTTT	CASSLAGRTSGKGELFF
TRBV6-1	TRBJ2-7	TRBD2	NA	TGTGCCAGCAAGAGGGAGCGGGGTACCTACGAGCAGTACTTC	CASKRERGTYEQYF
TRBV5-1	TRBJ2-3	NA	few	TGCGCCAGCAGCTTGAGTAGCGTAGATACGCAGTATTTT	CASSLSSVDTQYF
TRBV4-1	TRBJ2-3	NA	NA	TGCGCCAGCAGCCAAGAGGGGACTAGCACAGATACGCAGTATTTT	CASSQEGTSTDTQYF
TRBV19	TRBJ2-7	TRBD2	NA	TGTGCCAGTAGTACCCCAGGACTAGCGGGAGACGAGCAGTACTTC	CASSTPGLAGDEQYF
TRBV15	TRBJ2-4	NA	NA	TGTGCCACCAGCGCTCAGGGGACTACGGTAAACATTCAGTACTTC	CATSAQGTTVNIQYF
TRBV5-4	TRBJ1-1	NA	few	TGTGCCAGCAGCTCGATATTACAGGGCTCGAACACTGAAGCTTTCTTT	CASSSILQGSNTEAFF
TRBV7-9	TRBJ2-3	TRBD1	NA	TGTGCCAGCAGCGTCGGACAGGGGAAAGATACGCAGTATTTT	CASSVGQGKDTQYF
TRBV19	TRBJ1-1	TRBD1	NA	TGTGCCAGTACCGGACAGGGGGCCCCTGAAGCTTTCTTT	CASTGQGAPEAFF
TRBV18	TRBJ2-7	TRBD2	NA	TGTGCCAGCTCAGACGGGGGAGGGCCCTACGAGCAGTACTTC	CASSDGGGPYEQYF
TRBV29-1	TRBJ2-5	TRBD1	NA	TGCAGCGTAGACAGGGGGAGGGCTCTCGGGACCCAGTACTTC	CSVDRGRALGTQYF
TRBV5-1	TRBJ2-5	TRBD1	NA	TGCGCCAGCAGACCCGCCCTTGACAGGGGGCAAGAGACCCAGTACTTC	CASRPALDRGQETQYF
TRBV27	TRBJ2-5	TRBD1	NA	TGTGCCAGCAGTTTAACCAGGGGGCAAGAGACCCAGTACTTC	CASSLTRGQETQYF
TRBV9	TRBJ2-1	TRBD1	NA	TGTGCCAGCAGCGTTCGCCAGGGGGAACGGATTGGCTACAATGAGCAGTTCTTC	CASSVRQGERIGYNEQFF
TRBV27	TRBJ2-7	TRBD2	few	TGTGCCAGCACCGGGACAGGGACTAGCGGCGAGCAGTACTTC	CASTGTGTSGEQYF
TRBV28	TRBJ2-7	TRBD2	few	TGTGCCAGCATACCCCACTCCCCGCTAGCGGACTACGAGCAGTACTTC	CASIPHSPLADYEQYF
TRBV18	TRBJ2-3	NA	NA	TGTGCCAGCTCAGCATCACAGGGCACAGATACGCAGTATTTT	CASSASQGTDTQYF
TRBV18	TRBJ2-6	NA	NA	TGTGCCAGCTCACCATACGGGGACTCTGGGGCCAACGTCCTGACTTTC	CASSPYGDSGANVLTF
TRBV7-2	TRBJ1-5	NA	few	TGTGCCAGCAGCTCACTGGAGAGCAATCAGCCCCAGCATTTT	CASSSLESNQPQHF
TRBV28	TRBJ2-7	NA	NA	TGTGCCAGCAGTTTGACGGACACGGGCTACGAGCAGTACTTC	CASSLTDTGYEQYF
TRBV5-4	TRBJ2-3	NA	NA	TGTGCCAGCAGCTTGGGGCGTGAGGGATATACGCAGTATTTT	CASSLGREGYTQYF
TRBV28	TRBJ2-1	TRBD2	NA	TGTGCCAGCAGTGGACTAGCGGGAGACCACTACAATGAGCAGTTCTTC	CASSGLAGDHYNEQFF
TRBV5-1	TRBJ1-1	TRBD1	NA	TGCGCCAGCAGCCCCGACCCAGGCGGGACAGCATCTGAAGCTTTCTTT	CASSPDPGGTASEAFF
TRBV7-8	TRBJ1-3	NA	NA	TGTGCCAGCAGCGCCCAGGGCGGAAACACCATATATTTT	CASSAQGGNTIYF
TRBV7-9	TRBJ2-7	TRBD2	NA	TGTGCCAGCAGCTTAGCAAGCGGGAGCCGGCACGAGCAGTACTTC	CASSLASGSRHEQYF
TRBV6-6	TRBJ2-7	TRBD2	NA	TGTGCCAGCAGTTATAGCGGGAGCGACGAGCAGTACTTC	CASSYSGSDEQYF
TRBV2	TRBJ2-1	NA	few	TGTGCCAGCGGGGGGAGGTCCTCCTACAATGAGCAGTTCTTC	CASGGRSSYNEQFF
TRBV28	TRBJ1-4	TRBD1	few	TGTGCCAGCCGGACAGGAGGGTATGAAAAACTGTTTTTT	CASRTGGYEKLFF
TRBV23-1	TRBJ2-7	TRBD1	NA	TGCGCCAGCAGTCATACCACTCGGACAGGGACCTACGAGCAGTACTTC	CASSHTTRTGTYEQYF
TRBV7-9	TRBJ2-2	NA	few	TGTGCCAGCAGCCTCCTAGGGGGGAACACCGGGGAGCTGTTTTTT	CASSLLGGNTGELFF
TRBV28	TRBJ1-1	TRBD1	once	TGTGCCAGCAGGACAGGGTGGTCTGAAGCTTTCTTT	CASRTGWSEAFF
TRBV6-5	TRBJ2-2	TRBD1	few	TGTGCCAGCAGTTCCACAGGGGTGTTTACCGGGGAGCTGTTTTTT	CASSSTGVFTGELFF